What follows are 20 T cell receptor beta chains derived from one specimen sequenced in a study of T cell responses to AZD1222 COVID-19 vaccine. Clones were read by immunoSEQ multiplex PCR, and TCRdb kept only the in-frame ones, dropping some. The sample carries some 95,000 clones, around 85% recorded once. This sample comprised peripheral blood, obtained on day 0 of AZD1222 vaccination. All receptors derive from an adult in good health.

V gene TRBV5-1 combines with J gene TRBJ2-7; D is ambiguous. The CDR3 is made up of 13 amino acids. Trimming took 0 bases from V and 3 from J, leaving 7 bases between them. Germline V CDR1 and CDR2: SGHRS, YFSETQ. CDR3 loop: CASSLGRSYEQYF. The CDR3 DNA reads TGCGCCAGCAGCTTGGGTCGAAGCTACGAGCAGTACTTC.

The genes are TRBV10-2 and TRBJ2-5, with 14 nucleotides matching TRBD2. Trimming took 8 bases from V and 1 from J; bases not matched to a gene: 3. This CDR3 spans 15 amino acids. In germline, CDR1 is WSHSY, CDR2 SAAADI. CDR3 bases: TGCGCCAGCGAGACTAGCGGGGGGGCCCAAGAGACCCAGTACTTC. It encodes CASETSGGAQETQYF.

This clone was seen a single time. The chain recombines TRBV18 with TRBJ2-7; maybe TRBD2 (6 bases). The CDR3 has 14 residues. Germline CDR1 and CDR2: KGHSH and LQKENI. V was trimmed by 4 bases and J by 1 base, leaving 11 bases between them. The CDR3 DNA reads TGTGCCAGCTCACAATTGGGGGGATCCTACGAGCAGTACTTC. The encoded protein is CASSQLGGSYEQYF. Complete variable domain (other parts from reference TRBV18 and TRBJ2-7): NAGVMQNPRHLVRRRGQEARLRCSPMKGHSHVYWYRQLPEEGLKFMVYLQKENIIDESGMPKERFSAEFPKEGPSILRIQQVVRGDSAAYFCASSQLGGSYEQYFGPGTRLTVT.

J is TRBJ2-5 and V is TRBV6-2 or TRBV6-3, with D perhaps TRBD1 or TRBD2 (5 bases each). Germline V gives CDR1 MNHEY, CDR2 SVGEGT. Trimming removed 3 bases from V and 5 bases from J, with 7 bases in between. The CDR3 runs 12 residues. In nucleotides, the CDR3 is TGTGCCAGCAGTTATGGGACGGAGACCCAGTACTTC. It is translated as CASSYGTETQYF.

The chain joins TRBV29-1 to TRBJ2-3; tentative D call: TRBD2 (5 bases). Trimming took 2 bases from V and 2 from J, leaving 8 bases between them. The CDR3 loop spans 13 amino acids. The germline V gene encodes CDR1 SQVTM and CDR2 ANQGSEA. CDR3 sequence (DNA): TGCAGCGTTGAATCGGGGATCACAGATACGCAGTATTTT. Amino acid sequence: CSVESGITDTQYF.

The J gene is TRBJ2-5, the V gene TRBV7-8, with a weak D call TRBD2 (5 bases). With 5 bases removed from V and 7 bases from J, the gap between germline ends came to 20 bases. The CDR3 covers 15 residues. Looked up from germline, CDR1 is SGHVS and CDR2 is FQNEAQ. CDR3 loop: CASSPLQRSHRTQYF. The DNA of the CDR3 is TGTGCCAGCAGCCCCTTACAGCGGAGCCATAGGACCCAGTACTTC.

The rearrangement uses TRBV7-8 and TRBJ2-7; 10 nucleotides line up with TRBD2. V gave up 2 bases and J gave up 6 bases; unmatched junction bases: 4. The CDR3 length is 14 residues. CDR1 is SGHVS, CDR2 FQNEAQ, per germline. The CDR3 DNA is TGTGCCAGCAGCTTACTAGCGGGAGATTCCGAGCAGTACTTC. Its protein is CASSLLAGDSEQYF.

The rearrangement links TRBV6-2 or TRBV6-3 to TRBJ2-7; tentative D call: TRBD2 (5 bases). The V gene lost 2 bases and the J gene lost 2 bases, with 10 bases spanning the gap. From germline, CDR1 is MNHEY and CDR2 SVGEGT. The CDR3 is made up of 14 amino acids. CDR3 sequence (DNA): TGTGCCAGCAGTTACAGAGGGAACCCCTACGAGCAGTACTTC. Its protein is CASSYRGNPYEQYF.

CDR3 bases: TGTGCCAGCAGCTTAACAGGGGGCACTTACGAGCAGTACTTC. Protein: CASSLTGGTYEQYF. The rearrangement uses TRBV7-9 and TRBJ2-7, with 9 bases identical to TRBD1. Germline-derived CDR1 and CDR2 are SEHNR and FQNEAQ (reference sequence). The J segment lost 4 bases and the V segment lost 2 bases, leaving 3 bases of the junction unmatched. This CDR3 has 14 residues.

The chain is built from TRBV19 and TRBJ1-6; D gene uncertain. There are 22 residues in the CDR3. Germline lookup yields CDR1 LNHDA and CDR2 SQIVND (reference sequence). V gave up 8 bases and J gave up 0 bases, with 32 bases separating them. CDR3 sequence (DNA): TGTGCCAGTGCCCCCGGAGGGTTAGACGGAGGAGGTTCAAACTCCTATAATTCACCCCTCCACTTT. Encoded protein: CASAPGGLDGGGSNSYNSPLHF.

This clone was seen a handful of times. The rearrangement uses TRBV15 and TRBJ1-5; TRBD1 might be the D (5 bases). With 2 bases removed from V and 7 bases from J, the gap between germline ends came to 15 bases. The CDR3 has 15 amino acids. Germline CDR1 is LNHNV and CDR2 is YYDKDF (reference sequence). The CDR3 DNA reads as TGTGCCACCAGCAGAAGTGGGGGGAATTGGCAGCCCCAGCATTTT. It yields the protein CATSRSGGNWQPQHF.

This chain uses TRBV5-4 with TRBJ1-1; the D is unclear. CDR1 and CDR2 (germline): SGHNT, YYREEE (reference sequence). V shed 4 bases and J shed 3 bases, with 7 bases lying between them. This CDR3 is 12 amino acids long. The CDR3 DNA reads as TGTGCCAGCAGCATAGTCGACACTGAAGCTTTCTTT. Translating gives CASSIVDTEAFF.

The chain uses TRBV5-4 and TRBJ1-1; TRBD1 might be the D (5 bases). The CDR3 runs 14 residues. V shed 2 bases and J shed 1 base, with 9 bases lying between them. CDR1 and CDR2 (germline): SGHNT, YYREEE (reference sequence). The CDR3 protein is CASSLTGANTEAFF. The CDR3 DNA is TGTGCCAGCAGCTTAACTGGGGCGAACACTGAAGCTTTCTTT.

This rearrangement joins TRBV15 to TRBJ1-5; no clear D gene. Germline loops: CDR1 LNHNV, CDR2 YYDKDF (reference sequence). The V end was cut by 0 bases, the J end by 7 bases, with 4 bases between. The CDR3 covers 12 residues. This CDR3 reads CATSRDRQPQHF. In DNA, the CDR3 is TGTGCCACCAGCAGAGACCGGCAGCCCCAGCATTTT.

This chain uses TRBV7-2 with TRBJ1-1, with D uncertain. CDR1 and CDR2 (germline): SGHTA, FQGNSA. V lost 3 bases and J 5 bases, leaving 10 bases between the germline ends. The CDR3 is made up of 13 amino acids. CDR3 in DNA: TGTGCCAGCAGCTTGCAGGTCGAAACTGAAGCTTTCTTT. Amino acids: CASSLQVETEAFF.

This clone was observed a handful of times. The V and J genes are TRBV12-3 or TRBV12-4 and TRBJ1-1; D is perhaps TRBD1 (6 bases). There are 12 residues in the CDR3. V was shortened by 6 bases and J by 7 bases, with 12 bases between the two germline ends. CDR3 in amino acids: CASSRQTGEAFF. CDR3 coding DNA: TGTGCCAGCAGCCGGCAGACAGGTGAAGCTTTCTTT.

V is TRBV7-8 and J is TRBJ2-1, with D perhaps matching TRBD2 (6 bases). Deletions cut 3 bases from V and 3 bases from J, with 18 bases between. Germline V lookup: CDR1 SGHVS, CDR2 FQNEAQ. The CDR3 has 17 amino acids. The CDR3 spells CASSFPMLRLDYNEQFF. The CDR3 DNA is TGTGCCAGCAGCTTTCCCATGCTAAGACTAGACTACAATGAGCAGTTCTTC.

This chain uses TRBV5-1 with TRBJ1-5; TRBD1 agrees at 9 bases. V lost 0 bases and J lost 5; bases outside the gene matches: 3. CDR1 SGHRS and CDR2 YFSETQ come from the germline V gene. CDR3 length: 15 amino acids. DNA of the CDR3: TGCGCCAGCAGCTTGGTGGGACAGGGCGATCAGCCCCAGCATTTT. Amino acids: CASSLVGQGDQPQHF.

This clone was detected once. This chain joins TRBV24-1 and TRBJ1-2; 10 bases line up with TRBD1. Germline-derived CDR1 and CDR2 are KGHDR and SFDVKD. The CDR3 spans 14 residues. V trimming: 3 bases; J trimming: 8 bases; junction bases outside the gene matches: 5. The CDR3 is CATSDPGQGLGYTF. Written as DNA, the CDR3 is TGTGCCACCAGTGATCCGGGACAGGGGCTCGGCTACACCTTC.

V usage is TRBV19 and J usage is TRBJ2-5, with D unresolved. CDR1 and CDR2 (germline): LNHDA, SQIVND (reference sequence). This CDR3 contains 16 residues. V was cut by 6 bases and J by 4 bases, with 21 bases left in between. CDR3: CASSLRVTQLRETQYF. Here the CDR3 DNA reads TGTGCCAGTAGCCTCCGGGTCACCCAGCTTAGAGAGACCCAGTACTTC.